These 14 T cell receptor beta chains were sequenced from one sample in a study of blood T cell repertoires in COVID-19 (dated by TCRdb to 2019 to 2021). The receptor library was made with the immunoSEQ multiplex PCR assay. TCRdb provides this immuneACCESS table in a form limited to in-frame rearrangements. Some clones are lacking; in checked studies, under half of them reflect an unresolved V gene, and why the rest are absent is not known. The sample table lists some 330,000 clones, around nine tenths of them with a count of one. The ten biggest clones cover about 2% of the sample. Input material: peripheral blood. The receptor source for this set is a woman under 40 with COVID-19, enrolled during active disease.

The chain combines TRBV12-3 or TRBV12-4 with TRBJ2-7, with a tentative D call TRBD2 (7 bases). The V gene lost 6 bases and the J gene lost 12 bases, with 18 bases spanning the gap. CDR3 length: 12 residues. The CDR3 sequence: CASSTLGGPGYF. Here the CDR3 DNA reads TGTGCCAGCAGCACTCTGGGGGGGCCCGGGTACTTC.

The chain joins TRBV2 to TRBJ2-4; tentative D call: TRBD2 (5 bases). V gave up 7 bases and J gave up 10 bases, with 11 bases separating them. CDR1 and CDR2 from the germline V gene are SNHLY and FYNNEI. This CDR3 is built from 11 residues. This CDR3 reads CASKEVGIQYF. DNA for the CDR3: TGTGCCAGCAAGGAGGTTGGGATTCAGTACTTC.

In DNA, the CDR3 is TGTGCCAGCAGGACTAGCGGGGGCGCGGCGTCCTACAATGAGCAGTTCTTC. Translating gives CASRTSGGAASYNEQFF. The J gene is TRBJ2-1, the V gene TRBV7-9; 12 bases agree with TRBD2. V shed 6 bases, J shed 1 base, and the junction held 7 bases outside the gene matches. Germline V gene sequence: CDR1 SEHNR, CDR2 FQNEAQ (reference sequence). The CDR3 totals 17 residues.

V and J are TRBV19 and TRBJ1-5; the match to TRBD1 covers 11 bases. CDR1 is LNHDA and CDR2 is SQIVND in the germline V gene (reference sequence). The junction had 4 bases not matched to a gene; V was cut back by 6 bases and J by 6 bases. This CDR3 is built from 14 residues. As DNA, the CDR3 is TGTGCCAGTAGCCCGGACAGGGGGCCTCAGCCCCAGCATTTT. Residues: CASSPDRGPQPQHF.

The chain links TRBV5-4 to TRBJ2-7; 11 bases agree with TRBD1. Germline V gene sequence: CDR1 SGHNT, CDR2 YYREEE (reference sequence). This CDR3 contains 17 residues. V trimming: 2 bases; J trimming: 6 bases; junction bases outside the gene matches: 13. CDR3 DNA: TGTGCCAGCAGCTTCACGCGTAGCGGGACAGGGGGTTTCGAGCAGTACTTC. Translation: CASSFTRSGTGGFEQYF. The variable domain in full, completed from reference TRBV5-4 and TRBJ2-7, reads ETGVTQSPTHLIKTRGQQVTLRCSSQSGHNTVSWYQQALGQGPQFIFQYYREEENGRGNFPPRFSGLQFPNYSSELNVNALELDDSALYLCASSFTRSGTGGFEQYFGPGTRLTVT.

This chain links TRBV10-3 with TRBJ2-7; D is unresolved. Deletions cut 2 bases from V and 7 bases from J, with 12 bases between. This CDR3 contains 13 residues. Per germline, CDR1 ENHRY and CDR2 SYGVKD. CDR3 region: CAISEPPGLEQYV. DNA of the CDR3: TGTGCCATCAGTGAGCCCCCCGGGTTGGAGCAGTACGTC.

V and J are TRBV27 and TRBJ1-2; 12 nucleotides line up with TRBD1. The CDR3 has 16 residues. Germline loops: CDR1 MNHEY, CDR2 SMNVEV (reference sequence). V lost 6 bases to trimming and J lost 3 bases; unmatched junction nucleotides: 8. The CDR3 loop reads CASSPGTGGAYYGYTF. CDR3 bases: TGTGCCAGCAGCCCAGGGACAGGGGGCGCCTACTATGGCTACACCTTC.

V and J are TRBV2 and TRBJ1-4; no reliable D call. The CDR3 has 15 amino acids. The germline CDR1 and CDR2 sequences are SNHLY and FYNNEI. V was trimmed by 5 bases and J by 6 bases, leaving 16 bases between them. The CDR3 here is CASSYEARWDEKLFF. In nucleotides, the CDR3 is TGTGCCAGCAGTTACGAGGCGAGATGGGATGAAAAACTGTTTTTT.

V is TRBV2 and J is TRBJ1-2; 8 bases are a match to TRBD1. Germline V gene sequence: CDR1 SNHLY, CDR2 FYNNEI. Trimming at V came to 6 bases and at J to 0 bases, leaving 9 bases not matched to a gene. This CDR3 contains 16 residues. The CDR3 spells CASRAAGQEANYGYTF. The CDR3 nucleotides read TGTGCCAGCAGGGCCGCGGGACAGGAAGCTAACTATGGCTACACCTTC.

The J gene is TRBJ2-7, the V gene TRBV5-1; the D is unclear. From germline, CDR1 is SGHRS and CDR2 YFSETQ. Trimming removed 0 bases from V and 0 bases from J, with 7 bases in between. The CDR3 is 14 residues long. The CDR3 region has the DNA TGCGCCAGCAGCTTGGCCGGGTCCTCCTACGAGCAGTACGTC. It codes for CASSLAGSSYEQYV.

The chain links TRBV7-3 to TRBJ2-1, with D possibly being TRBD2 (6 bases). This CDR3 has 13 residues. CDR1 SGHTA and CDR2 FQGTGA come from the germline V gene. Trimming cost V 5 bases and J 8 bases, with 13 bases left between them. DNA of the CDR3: TGTGCCAGCAGCCTTACTAGCAGAGATGAGCAGTTCTTC. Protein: CASSLTSRDEQFF. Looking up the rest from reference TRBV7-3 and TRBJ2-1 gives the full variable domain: GAGVSQTPSNKVTEKGKYVELRCDPISGHTALYWYRQSLGQGPEFLIYFQGTGAADDSGLPNDRFFAVRPEGSVSTLKIQRTERGDSAVYLCASSLTSRDEQFFGPGTRLTVL.

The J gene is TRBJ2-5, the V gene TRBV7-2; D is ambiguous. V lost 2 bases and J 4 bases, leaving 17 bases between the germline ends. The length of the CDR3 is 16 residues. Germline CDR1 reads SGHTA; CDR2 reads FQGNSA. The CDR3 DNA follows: TGTGCCAGCAGCTTAAATGCGGTGGCACGCCGAGAGACCCAGTACTTC. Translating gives CASSLNAVARRETQYF.

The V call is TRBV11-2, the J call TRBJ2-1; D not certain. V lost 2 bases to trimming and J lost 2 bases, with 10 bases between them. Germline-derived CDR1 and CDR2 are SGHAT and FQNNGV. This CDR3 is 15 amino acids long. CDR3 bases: TGTGCCAGCAGCTTATTTGCGTTAGCCTACAATGAGCAGTTCTTC. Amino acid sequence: CASSLFALAYNEQFF.

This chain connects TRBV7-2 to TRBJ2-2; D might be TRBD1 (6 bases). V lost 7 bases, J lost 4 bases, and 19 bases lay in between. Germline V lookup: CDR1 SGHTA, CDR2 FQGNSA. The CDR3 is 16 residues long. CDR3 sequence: CASTLGIAGATGELFF. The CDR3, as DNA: TGTGCCAGCACCCTAGGAATTGCAGGGGCCACCGGGGAGCTGTTTTTT.